This T cell receptor (beta chain) was recorded in a study of blood T cell repertoires in COVID-19. Background on the study: Both acute and convalescent COVID-19 samples were obtained from the United States, Italy and Spain.

V lost 8 bases, J lost 7 bases, and 5 bases stayed unmatched. The CDR3 extends over 11 amino acids. In germline, CDR1 is MNHEY, CDR2 SVGAGI. Participant ages covered about 18 to 89 years across 24 US areas. Self-reported history from a screening survey and questionnaire set each donor's cohort. In the study's own analysis: How many nucleated cells were present was estimated from reference gene primer amplification. Clones were read by immunoSEQ multiplex PCR, and TCRdb kept only the in-frame ones, dropping some. The V and J calls and clone size are taken from that table; D and trimming were inferred from the DNA. The profile shows about 210,000 clones, around 90% of them singletons.

This TCR was sampled from a man younger than 35 with acute COVID-19. The source material was PBMCs or T cells enriched from blood (not recorded which). The rearrangement uses TRBV6-5 and TRBJ2-7; 7 nucleotides match TRBD1. For the CDR3, the DNA is TGTGCCAGCGACAGGGTAGGGGAGCAGTACTTC. This translates into CASDRVGEQYF.